A selection of T cell receptor beta chains follows, all from one sample in a study of OX40 agonist ivuxolimab in advanced cancers. Method: immunoSEQ multiplex PCR; TCRdb's copy keeps in-frame clones and lacks some. The sample shows some 65,000 clones, roughly nine tenths of them seen only once. The sample here was CD4+ or CD8+ T cells sorted from blood, taken in a trial of the OX40 agonist ivuxolimab. The receptors stem from an adult with an advanced solid tumor such as melanoma, head and neck, liver or kidney cancer. CDR3s include the opening cysteine and the closing phenylalanine or tryptophan.

j_gene: TRBJ2-5; v_gene: TRBV18; CDR3aa: CASSPGTLQETQYF
j_gene: TRBJ1-4; v_gene: TRBV5-1; CDR3aa: CASTPDPVVQEKLFF
j_gene: TRBJ1-2; v_gene: TRBV30; CDR3aa: CAWSRAGYGYTF
j_gene: TRBJ1-2; v_gene: TRBV7-9; CDR3aa: CASSGGTATNYGYTF
j_gene: TRBJ2-7; v_gene: TRBV28; CDR3aa: CATQGYPYEQYF
j_gene: TRBJ2-7; v_gene: TRBV4-1; CDR3aa: CASSAREVGYEQYF
j_gene: TRBJ2-7; v_gene: TRBV5-1; CDR3aa: CASSSGNSYEQYF
j_gene: TRBJ1-2; v_gene: TRBV7-2; CDR3aa: CASSPQAFRGNYGYTF
j_gene: TRBJ1-6; v_gene: TRBV7-9; CDR3aa: CASSLELSDGNSPLHF
j_gene: TRBJ1-3; v_gene: TRBV13; CDR3aa: CASRRGFSGNTIYF
j_gene: TRBJ2-3; v_gene: TRBV19; CDR3aa: CASSTSASGGTHTQYF
j_gene: TRBJ1-5; v_gene: TRBV27; CDR3aa: CASRTTSDGPQHF
j_gene: TRBJ2-7; v_gene: TRBV15; CDR3aa: CATSRDKAGGTTYEQYF
j_gene: TRBJ1-2; v_gene: TRBV7-2; CDR3aa: CASSLGGSYGYTF
j_gene: TRBJ1-5; v_gene: TRBV6-6; CDR3aa: CASSYGHRLSNQPQHF
j_gene: TRBJ2-1; v_gene: TRBV6-1; CDR3aa: CASSENLTGDEQFF
j_gene: TRBJ2-2; v_gene: TRBV11-3; CDR3aa: CASSLDVGSGTGELFF
j_gene: NA; v_gene: TRBV7-8; CDR3aa: CASSPQGGAYEQYF
j_gene: TRBJ2-7; v_gene: TRBV7-3; CDR3aa: CASSPGLGYEQYF
j_gene: TRBJ2-3; v_gene: TRBV18; CDR3aa: CASSPSRSTDTQYF
j_gene: TRBJ1-4; v_gene: TRBV28; CDR3aa: CASSLVGGNEKLFF
j_gene: TRBJ2-1; v_gene: TRBV13; CDR3aa: CASSGAERGGNEQFF
j_gene: TRBJ2-7; v_gene: TRBV27; CDR3aa: CASSAGVGEQYF
j_gene: TRBJ1-2; v_gene: TRBV7-6; CDR3aa: CASSLSAQAIYGYTF